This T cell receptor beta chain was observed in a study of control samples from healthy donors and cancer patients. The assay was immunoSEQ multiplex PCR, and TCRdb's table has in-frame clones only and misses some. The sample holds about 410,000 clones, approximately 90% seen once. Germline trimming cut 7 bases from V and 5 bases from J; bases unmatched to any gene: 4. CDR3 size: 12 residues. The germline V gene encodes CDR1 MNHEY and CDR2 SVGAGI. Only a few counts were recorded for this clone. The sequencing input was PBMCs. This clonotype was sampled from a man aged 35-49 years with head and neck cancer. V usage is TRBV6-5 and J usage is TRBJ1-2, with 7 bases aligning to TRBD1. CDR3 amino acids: CASTDREYGYTF. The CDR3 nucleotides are TGTGCCAGCACCGACAGGGAATATGGCTACACCTTC.